Sequencing of this T cell receptor (beta chain) was carried out in a study of T-cell memory formation after mild COVID-19. Broader study findings: Contracting CD8+ clones were enriched in EMRA, CD4+ mainly in CM and EM. The study found balanced CD4/CD8 in clones contracting day 15 to 85 and a CD4+ lean in later expanders.

This clonotype was recorded at least ten times. Its antigen is not known. After 5'RACE with constant-segment primers, TCR alpha and TCR beta cDNA libraries carrying sample barcodes and UMIs were obtained. Using its own MiXCR run on the 5' RACE reads, TCRdb lists one record per CDR3 protein. The sample contains around 530,000 distinct CDR3 sequences, about 20% of which appear only once. Deletions cut 4 bases from V and 5 bases from J, with 15 bases between. The CDR3 contains 14 residues. The germline CDR1 and CDR2 sequences are DFQATT and SNEGSKA (reference sequence). The chain carries TRBV20-1 and TRBJ2-4, with a weak D call TRBD2 (7 bases). Sequenced sample: PBMCs or a T cell subset sorted from them (not recorded which). The receptor comes from an adult woman who had mild COVID-19 (a few samples of this study predate the infection). Cell type and time point are not known. This chain's CDR3 is CSATQGSGQNIQYF. The CDR3 DNA is TGCAGTGCTACACAGGGTAGCGGGCAAAACATTCAGTACTTC.